This T cell receptor beta chain stems from a study of cytomegalovirus exposure and HLA in healthy donors (dated by TCRdb to about 2017). In terms of the full investigation: In an earlier analysis of several hundred of the donors, 250 to 350 Gb of sequence data and some 100 million unique TCR beta sequences from roughly 200 million T cells were reported. A later analysis re-examined previously published TCR beta repertoires from 600 to 700 donors and added high-resolution HLA genotyping to investigate patterns of TCR occurrence. Across around 400 genotyped donors of the cohort, an average of approximately 200,000 unique TCR beta nucleotide sequences per donor were sequenced, and roughly 17% of those sequences were non-productive. Of the roughly 400 genotyped donors, roughly 80% fell in the genetic ancestry cluster associated with self-reported Caucasian donors. Alongside the repertoire data, information on donor age, sex, ethnicity and CMV serostatus was compiled. The later analysis used no new phenotypic data to find candidate immune exposures, relying instead on TCR beta sequences and their occurrence across donors. To decide whether each TCR beta V gene segment behaved as functional or pseudogenic, an earlier analysis of some 570 of the donors relied on high-throughput TCR beta sequencing. Several DR-DQ haplotypes were treated as single units for association and clustering because of strong linkage in the cohort. The study used immunosequencing to profile the T cell repertoires of approximately 690 subjects and linked those repertoires to cytomegalovirus serostatus. All discovery cohort repertoires had been generated on a single sequencing platform. The study aimed to test whether cataloging public T cell receptors could reveal signatures of past pathogen exposure. A later genetic analysis used genome-wide SNP genotypes for about three fifths of the roughly 700 donors, treating that subset as a discovery cohort. Besides the first cohort of around 670 subjects, a separate validation cohort made up of 120 or so different subjects was used. Both class I and class II loci were covered by HLA typing, at four-digit resolution. To predict cytomegalovirus infection status, the study combined high-throughput TCR immunosequencing, statistical association of individual TCRs with disease status, and machine learning. Typing coverage varied by locus: about 629-630 donors for A, B, C, DRB1 and DQB1; roughly 510 for DQA1; around 570 for DPA1; roughly 470 for DPB1. Around 330 gigabases of sequencing data and 70 million to 100 million unique TCR sequences made up an early release that covered some 640 HLA-typed donors. Broad study findings and their caveats: A further reported finding was that TCR beta sequences accurately predicted the HLA-A and HLA-B alleles for most subjects in the first cohort. At a false discovery rate of 0.05, a later analysis linked 16,951 TCR beta sequences to specific HLA alleles. In vitro tests confirmed that a few of the cytomegalovirus-associated TCR beta chains recognize cytomegalovirus antigens. Sequencing depth was assumed to be roughly uniform across donors in the presence/absence analyses, though that assumption may not hold. Immune exposure information for the cohort was limited to CMV serostatus. A later genetic analysis associated a missense DCLRE1C variant with V-gene and J-gene trimming of TCR beta chains, and an independent cohort replicated the association. In a later genetic analysis, fewer N-insertions in productive TCRs were reported among donors in an Asian-associated ancestry cluster than the roughly 700-donor mean. The sequencing pipeline was judged likely to have produced a cluster of highly shared sequence variants as a technical artifact. Approximately 18 rarely observed V segments, including chromosome 9 orphons, were excluded from the earlier analysis of some 590 of the donors because counts were too low. According to a later analysis, most CMV-associated TCR beta chains appeared to be HLA-restricted, and the HLA associations seemed to be driven largely by CMV exposure. It was suggested by the authors that the approach could potentially be generalized to other disease states and immunological phenotypes. When HLA alleles, especially DR and DQ, strongly co-occurred, TCR associations were difficult to assign to individual alleles. The study listed 164 TCR beta chains as associated with cytomegalovirus. HLA typing was unavailable for some donors at each locus, so association tests used only the typed subset. The classifier was reported to diagnose cytomegalovirus status with high specificity and sensitivity in both the original cohort and the validation cohort. Most TCR sequences were seen in very few donors, while some public TCRs were found in many individuals. According to a later analysis, TCR association rates differed among HLA loci, with DRB1 alleles showing the most associated TCRs and HLA-C alleles showing the fewest. In an earlier analysis of 450 to 750 of the donors, most TCR beta V segments appeared in productive rearrangements about 87% or about 30% of the time, broadly matching IMGT annotations. This cohort had only TCR beta chains sequenced, and the lack of alpha or paired-chain data limited which features could be detected. According to a later analysis, parvovirus B19, influenza, CMV and Epstein-Barr virus appeared linked to several top co-occurrence clusters. Some IMGT-functional V segments, including TRBV6-2 and TRBV6-3, could not be told apart with the 87-base-pair reads, so those segments were excluded. In a later analysis, HLA-associated TCR beta chains were found to be more clonally expanded and to have lower generation probabilities than equally common non-associated chains. Linkage disequilibrium might explain the correlated functional status among segregating V segments, but an unknown experimental factor could not be excluded.

The cohort comprised several hundred healthy bone marrow donors. All cohort members were sampled while nominally healthy, although unrecorded immune exposures were likely present. The donor tested CMV seronegative and was one of the 352 seronegative cohort members. A peripheral blood sample was collected from each donor, and TCR beta sequencing was performed on peripheral blood mononuclear cells. Genomic DNA extraction from the blood cell samples was performed with the Qiagen DNeasy Blood Extraction Kit. Libraries were built with the immunoSEQ multiplex PCR assay. For the multiplex PCR, a mixture combining 60 forward primers for TCR Vbeta segments and 13 reverse primers for TCR Jbeta segments was used. The CDR3 region of rearranged TCR beta genes was amplified from genomic DNA with a multiplex PCR assay. The amplified TCR beta libraries were sequenced on the Illumina HiSeq System as 87-base-pair reads. The study's processing was this. Across the 600 to 700 repertoires, a later analysis counted around 80 million unique TCR beta chains, approximately 12 million of which were shared by at least two donors. To remove PCR and sequencing errors, raw reads were error-corrected and collapsed into unique sequences using a nearest-neighbor algorithm that merged closely related sequences. CDR3 sequences were aligned to IMGT reference sequences to assign V, D and J gene segments. For a sequence to be retained, a match of at least six nucleotides to both a V gene segment and a J gene segment was required. Rearrangements were classified as productive when the CDR3 lacked stop codons and remained in frame with V and J, and all other rearrangements were classified as non-productive. Following IMGT convention, CDR3 was defined as the stretch from the second conserved V-encoded cysteine up to the conserved J-encoded phenylalanine. Sequences without an unambiguous match to a single V gene segment were excluded from the earlier analysis of several hundred of the donors. An earlier analysis of several hundred of the donors called V segments functional above 56.7% productive rearrangements and segregating when the between-donor standard deviation exceeded 5%. A statistical classification framework was built to diagnose cytomegalovirus status from the catalog of TCR beta chain sequences. In a later analysis, TCR nucleotide sequences were compared against IMGT/GENE-DB human TR gene sequences so that V and J genes could be assigned. In a later analysis, CDR3 sequences and most-parsimonious VDJ recombination scenarios were assigned using the TCRdist pipeline. In a later analysis, each TCR beta chain was defined by its CDR3 amino acid sequence together with its V-gene family, and reads without a unique V-gene family were excluded. As a way to deal with suspected cross-contamination and a sequencing artifact, a later analysis dropped roughly 620 nucleotide sequences that were highly shared and had low generation probability. In a later analysis, a clonal expansion index for each public chain was calculated from normalized within-repertoire ranks of inferred template counts. In a later analysis, generation probabilities were computed using a VDJ recombination model fitted to out-of-frame rearrangements, and the results were checked against IGoR. Hypergeometric tests were used in a later analysis to score TCR-TCR, TCR-HLA and TCR-CMV co-occurrence, with a repertoire-size bias correction applied to the TCR pairs. To estimate false discovery rates, a later analysis permuted the HLA or CMV assignments 20 times. A later analysis grouped co-occurring TCRs with DBSCAN, adding TCRdist sequence similarity when clustering within HLA-allele-positive subsets. Co-occurrence clustering excluded repertoires with fewer than 30,000 or more than 120,000 public chains, plus five with anomalous nucleotide sharing. This is the immuneACCESS table as TCRdb keeps it, with only in-frame sequences that have V and J called. A part of the clones is gone; compared with another copy, unresolved V genes explain less than half, and the rest is unexplained. V and J calls and clone size are as listed in that table; D and trimming were resolved from the DNA. This sample is represented by 150,000 to 200,000 clones; around 80% of them were singletons. The ten top clones hold about 1.5% of the sample.

In the germline V gene (reference sequence), CDR1 corresponds to LNHDA and CDR2 to SQIVND. Trimming accounts for 3 bases at V and 6 bases at J, while the number of junction bases matched to no gene is 5. Including the terminal cysteine and phenylalanine, the CDR3 comprises 15 residues. The kept DNA is CDR3 alone, 45 bases in frame from the first base. About this clone: Its cognate antigen has yet to be identified. No base qualities exist here, and no much larger clone lies one base off it.

Material: PBMCs. Rearrangement joined TRBV19 to TRBJ2-1; TRBD2 matches 10 bases in the middle. This sequence was found in a woman aged 18-29 years in good health and CMV-seronegative. CDR3 protein: CASSIWTSGPNEQFF. The nucleotides read TGTGCCAGTAGTATTTGGACTAGCGGACCCAATGAGCAGTTCTTC.